The clone carrying this T cell receptor beta chain was found once. Its antigen is undetermined. The source of the sample is a study of cytomegalovirus exposure and HLA in healthy donors. Whole-study results and caveats: Most subjects had HLA-A and HLA-B alleles reportedly predicted accurately by TCR beta sequences. In a later analysis, several top co-occurrence clusters appeared linked to parvovirus B19, influenza, CMV and Epstein-Barr virus.

Losses at the gene ends were 5 bases for V and 1 base for J; bases not matched to a gene: 2. Germline loops: CDR1 SGHRS, CDR2 YFSETQ. The CDR3 is 13 residues long. Both 60 Vbeta primers and 13 Jbeta primers went into the PCR. Per the study methods: An analysis that came later counted some 81 million unique TCR beta chains, approximately 10 million shared. Method: immunoSEQ multiplex PCR; TCRdb's copy keeps in-frame clones and lacks some. V and J calls and clone size come straight from that table; D and trimming were deduced from the DNA. The table has 100,000 to 140,000 clones, over 75% seen once. The J gene is TRBJ1-2, the V gene TRBV5-1; TRBD1 matches at 7 bases. The material sequenced was PBMCs. The origin of this receptor is a male donor in good health and CMV-seronegative. CDR3 in DNA: TGCGCCAGCAGGGACAGGATTAACTATGGCTACACCTTC. Its translation is CASRDRINYGYTF.